This T cell receptor beta chain was profiled in a study of T-cell memory formation after mild COVID-19. On the study more broadly: There were largely donor-specific TCR clusters.

UMIs and sample barcodes were carried by the TCR alpha and TCR beta cDNA libraries that 5'RACE produced using constant-segment primers. Using its own MiXCR run on the 5' RACE reads, TCRdb lists one record per CDR3 protein. The sample records roughly 450,000 distinct CDR3 sequences, about a sixth being singletons. Whole-study results and caveats: The appearance of some responding clones in pre-infection memory suggested that cross-reactive memory joined. Contracting clones, day 15 to 85, had balanced CD4/CD8, and later expanders favored CD4+.

Concerning this clonotype itself: Its antigen is unidentified.

Losses at the gene ends were 0 bases for V and 7 bases for J; bases not matched to a gene: 1. Germline CDR1 MNHEY, CDR2 SVGAGI. The CDR3 has 14 amino acids. Sequenced sample: PBMCs or a T cell subset sorted from them (not recorded which). This receptor was obtained from a young man who had mild COVID-19 (a few samples of this study predate the infection). Cell type and time point are not known. The rearrangement joins TRBV6-5 to TRBJ2-4, with 9 bases that match TRBD1. DNA for the CDR3: TGTGCCAGCAGTTACTCTGGACAGGGGAACATTCAGTACTTC. Its translation: CASSYSGQGNIQYF.